This TCR beta chain was retrieved from a study of blood T cell repertoires in COVID-19. In the study's own analysis: Reference gene primer amplification yielded estimated nucleated cell counts. The data were produced by immunoSEQ multiplex PCR, yet TCRdb's version contains in-frame clones alone and is incomplete. V, J and clone size are those of that table, while D and trimming were read from the DNA. The profile covers more than 100,000 clones, with around four fifths appearing a single time and about 2.6% taken by the ten largest. The V segment lost 8 bases and the J segment 1 base; nucleotides outside the gene matches: 11. From germline, CDR1 is MNHNY and CDR2 SVGAGI (reference sequence). The CDR3 extends over 16 amino acids.

The V and J genes are TRBV6-6 and TRBJ1-3; 7 bases line up with TRBD1. This clonotype originated in a man between 40 and 49 years old with acute COVID-19. The sequenced sample consisted of PBMCs or T cells enriched from blood (not recorded which). CDR3 sequence reads: CASLRQGWESGNTIYF. The DNA of the CDR3 is TGTGCCAGCCTAAGACAGGGTTGGGAGTCTGGAAACACCATATATTTT.